This T cell receptor (beta chain) was identified in a study of regulatory T cells in long-lasting Graves disease. General study findings and limits: Owing to a sample size that was small, accuracy may have been reduced.

Time point specified: newly diagnosed GD, antithyroid drugs for less than 3 months. From PBMCs, RNA was extracted and then used to make the TCR library. The patients included were those that came from an endocrinology department in Xi'an, China. To make TCR beta libraries, researchers used iRepertoire HTBI primers and Arm-PCR of CDR3 regions. One entry per CDR3 protein results from TCRdb running MiXCR on the multiplex PCR reads. The sample carries approximately 400,000 distinct CDR3 sequences, under 15% recorded once. Concerning this clonotype itself: Its antigen remains unidentified.

Germline CDR1 MNHEY, CDR2 SMNVEV (reference sequence). V shed 5 bases and J 4 bases; nucleotides not matched to a gene: 13. The length of the CDR3 is 16 residues. The same data also went into a second study, on T cells in Graves' hyperthyroidism and ophthalmopathy.

This chain connects TRBV27 to TRBJ2-7; 8 bases agree with TRBD1. The sample consisted of peripheral blood mononuclear cells (PBMCs), taken at new diagnosis, from a patient treated with antithyroid drugs. The origin of this receptor is a woman in her twenties or thirties with Graves disease. The chain's CDR3 is CASSLRQGPSKYEQYF. The CDR3 nucleotides are TGTGCCAGCAGTCTCCGACAGGGGCCGTCAAAGTACGAGCAGTACTTC.